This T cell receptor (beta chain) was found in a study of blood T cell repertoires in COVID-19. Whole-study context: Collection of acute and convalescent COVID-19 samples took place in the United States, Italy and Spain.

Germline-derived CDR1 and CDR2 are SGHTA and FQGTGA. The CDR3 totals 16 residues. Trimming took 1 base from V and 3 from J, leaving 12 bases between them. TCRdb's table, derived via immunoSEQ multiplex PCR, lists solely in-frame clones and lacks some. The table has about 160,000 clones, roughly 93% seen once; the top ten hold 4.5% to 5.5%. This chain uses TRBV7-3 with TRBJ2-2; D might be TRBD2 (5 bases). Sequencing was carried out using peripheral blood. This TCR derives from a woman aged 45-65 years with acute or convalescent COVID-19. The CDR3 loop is CASSLSGGWDTGELFF. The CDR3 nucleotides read TGTGCCAGCAGCTTAAGTGGAGGATGGGACACCGGGGAGCTGTTTTTT.